The 9 T cell receptor beta chains reported below all come from one sample, sequenced in a study of T cells in Graves' hyperthyroidism and ophthalmopathy (dated by TCRdb to between 2018 and 2021). Libraries were made using multiplex PCR. The sequencer listed for this sample is Illumina HiSeq 2000. The TCR beta CDR3 regions were amplified from the RNA transcripts. For the first round of RT-PCR on the TCR CDR3, the HTBI primer set was used together with the Qiagen OneStep RT-PCR kit. TCRdb trimmed the raw reads at Q25, called clones with MiXCR and kept productive beta chains. Here each entry gathers all rows of one CDR3 protein and keeps the most common genes and DNA. The sample profile shows about 610,000 distinct CDR3 sequences; around 46% of them were found once. Of the sample, about 8% falls within the top ten clones. Sequencing was done on a sample of peripheral blood or thyroid tissue (not recorded which). These receptors originate from a woman aged 18-35 years with Graves' hyperthyroidism.

This clonotype was recorded once. This rearrangement joins TRBV2 to TRBJ1-6; D is unclear. The CDR3 consists of 14 residues. Trimming took off 4 bases at V and 9 bases at J, with 13 bases between the two ends. The germline V gene encodes CDR1 SNHLY and CDR2 FYNNEI. CDR3: CASSVRAGGSPLHF. The CDR3 nucleotides read TGTGCCAGCAGTGTACGAGCGGGAGGTTCACCCCTCCACTTT.

The gene calls are TRBV10-2 and TRBJ2-7, with 9 bases lining up with TRBD1. J gave up 4 bases and V 2 bases, and 3 bases lay outside the gene matches. This CDR3 has 14 residues. Germline V gene lookup returns CDR1 WSHSY and CDR2 SAAADI. This chain's CDR3 is CASSERDRVYEQYF. The CDR3 DNA follows: TGCGCCAGCAGTGAGAGGGACAGGGTGTACGAGCAGTACTTC.

This clonotype turned up a few times. The rearrangement joins TRBV4-1 to TRBJ2-5, with D tentatively TRBD2 (6 bases). The germline V and J ends were trimmed by 4 bases and 5 bases, with 11 bases remaining between them. Germline V gene sequence: CDR1 MGHRA, CDR2 YSYEKL. The CDR3 runs 13 residues. The CDR3 DNA reads as TGCGCCAGCAGCCGGGGACTTCGGGAGACCCAGTACTTC. Amino acids: CASSRGLRETQYF.

The chain employs TRBV24-1 and TRBJ2-1; TRBD2 might be the D (5 bases). Germline CDR1 KGHDR, CDR2 SFDVKD. V gave up 3 bases and J gave up 3 bases, with 11 bases separating them. The CDR3 spans 15 residues. CDR3 amino acids: CATSDRRHGYNEQFF. The CDR3 region has the DNA TGTGCCACCAGTGATCGGAGGCATGGCTACAATGAGCAGTTCTTC.

The chain links TRBV7-2 to TRBJ1-5; a weak D match, TRBD1 (6 bases). This CDR3 has 15 residues. Trimming stripped 5 bases from V and 7 bases from J, with 18 bases between. CDR1 is SGHTA and CDR2 is FQGNSA in the germline V gene. The CDR3 DNA reads as TGTGCCAGCAGCCCAACCCACAGGGAAGGACAGCCCCAGCATTTT. Translated: CASSPTHREGQPQHF.

The chain recombines TRBV10-3 with TRBJ2-5, with D perhaps matching TRBD2 (5 bases). Looked up from germline, CDR1 is ENHRY and CDR2 is SYGVKD. V shed 0 bases and J shed 7 bases, with 6 bases lying between them. The CDR3 loop spans 12 amino acids. The CDR3 reads CAISESGGTQYF. In nucleotides, the CDR3 is TGTGCCATCAGTGAGTCAGGAGGGACCCAGTACTTC.

This chain joins TRBV24-1 and TRBJ2-7; 9 bases agree with TRBD1. V shed 9 bases and J 3 bases; nucleotides not matched to a gene: 8. The CDR3 sequence is 14 residues long. Germline V lookup: CDR1 KGHDR, CDR2 SFDVKD. The CDR3 DNA is TGTGCCACCCCTCCTAGGACAGGGGTCTACGAGCAGTACTTC. It encodes CATPPRTGVYEQYF.

V gene TRBV2 combines with J gene TRBJ1-5; 7 nucleotides match TRBD1. The CDR3 covers 15 residues. Trimming removed 0 bases from V and 3 bases from J; junction bases left unmatched: 2. Germline loops: CDR1 SNHLY, CDR2 FYNNEI. The CDR3 region has the DNA TGTGCCAGCAGTGAAGCGGGACAGCCCAATCAGCCCCAGCATTTT. This sequence encodes CASSEAGQPNQPQHF. Full variable domain (rest looked up from reference TRBV2 and TRBJ1-5): EPEVTQTPSHQVTQMGQEVILRCVPISNHLYFYWYRQILGQKVEFLVSFYNNEISEKSEIFDDQFSVERPDGSNFTLKIRSTKLEDSAMYFCASSEAGQPNQPQHFGDGTRLSIL.

The CDR3 sequence is CASVERTGTGYTF. As DNA, the CDR3 is TGTGCCAGCGTTGAGCGGACAGGGACTGGCTACACCTTC. This chain connects TRBV25-1 to TRBJ1-2; 8 nucleotides align to TRBD1. Germline V gene lookup returns CDR1 MGHDK and CDR2 SYGVNS. The CDR3 has 13 residues. J gave up 7 bases and V 8 bases, and 9 bases lay outside the gene matches.